This T cell receptor beta chain emerged from a study of cytomegalovirus exposure and HLA in healthy donors. Study information: Within the Caucasian-associated ancestry cluster were roughly 82% of the roughly 360 genotyped donors. Study-wide findings and caveats: The study listed under 200 cytomegalovirus-associated TCR beta chains.

V was pared by 4 bases and J by 0 bases, with 20 bases between. The CDR3 runs 18 residues. CDR1 and CDR2 from the germline V gene are SGHRS and YFSETQ. In the PCR, 60 Vbeta and 13 Jbeta primers were used. The data were produced by immunoSEQ multiplex PCR, yet TCRdb's version contains in-frame clones alone and is incomplete. The repertoire holds about 140,000 clones, more than 70% seen once, with roughly 1.6% in the top ten. On this clone itself: What it recognizes is unknown.

The chain links TRBV5-1 to TRBJ2-1; possible D gene TRBD2, 5 bases. The receptor's source is a woman aged 40 to 50 in good health and CMV-seronegative. Sequencing input: PBMCs. The CDR3 here is CASSLQPWTADSYNEQFF. The CDR3 DNA reads as TGCGCCAGCAGCCTCCAACCCTGGACTGCCGACTCCTACAATGAGCAGTTCTTC. The full variable domain, rest sourced from reference TRBV5-1 and TRBJ2-1, is KAGVTQTPRYLIKTRGQQVTLSCSPISGHRSVSWYQQTPGQGLQFLFEYFSETQRNKGNFPGRFSGRQFSNSRSEMNVSTLELGDSALYLCASSLQPWTADSYNEQFFGPGTRLTVL.